The T cell receptor (beta chain) described here comes from a study of blood T cell repertoires in COVID-19. Study details: Material from acute and convalescent COVID-19 was sourced from the United States, Italy and Spain. The analysed material was cDNA or gDNA that came from T cells, B-cell-depleted T cells, or PBMCs.

The CDR3 is made up of 18 amino acids. Germline values: CDR1 MNHEY, CDR2 SVGEGT. V lost 2 bases to trimming and J lost 2 bases; unmatched junction nucleotides: 13. Per the original data handling: Amplifying reference gene primers gave estimates of nucleated cell counts. TCRdb's copy holds only in-frame clones and misses some; the assay was immunoSEQ multiplex PCR. Clone size and the V and J calls come from that table; the DNA yielded D and trimming. This table has over 200,000 clones, roughly 87% appearing once. Material for sequencing was peripheral blood. The sequence came from a woman aged 30 to 39 with acute or convalescent COVID-19. The V gene is TRBV6-2 or TRBV6-3, the J gene TRBJ2-7, with 9 bases aligning to TRBD1. The CDR3, as DNA: TGTGCCAGCAGTTACCCCGGGGACAGGGTTTTGGGTACCTACGAGCAGTACTTC. Translated, it gives CASSYPGDRVLGTYEQYF.